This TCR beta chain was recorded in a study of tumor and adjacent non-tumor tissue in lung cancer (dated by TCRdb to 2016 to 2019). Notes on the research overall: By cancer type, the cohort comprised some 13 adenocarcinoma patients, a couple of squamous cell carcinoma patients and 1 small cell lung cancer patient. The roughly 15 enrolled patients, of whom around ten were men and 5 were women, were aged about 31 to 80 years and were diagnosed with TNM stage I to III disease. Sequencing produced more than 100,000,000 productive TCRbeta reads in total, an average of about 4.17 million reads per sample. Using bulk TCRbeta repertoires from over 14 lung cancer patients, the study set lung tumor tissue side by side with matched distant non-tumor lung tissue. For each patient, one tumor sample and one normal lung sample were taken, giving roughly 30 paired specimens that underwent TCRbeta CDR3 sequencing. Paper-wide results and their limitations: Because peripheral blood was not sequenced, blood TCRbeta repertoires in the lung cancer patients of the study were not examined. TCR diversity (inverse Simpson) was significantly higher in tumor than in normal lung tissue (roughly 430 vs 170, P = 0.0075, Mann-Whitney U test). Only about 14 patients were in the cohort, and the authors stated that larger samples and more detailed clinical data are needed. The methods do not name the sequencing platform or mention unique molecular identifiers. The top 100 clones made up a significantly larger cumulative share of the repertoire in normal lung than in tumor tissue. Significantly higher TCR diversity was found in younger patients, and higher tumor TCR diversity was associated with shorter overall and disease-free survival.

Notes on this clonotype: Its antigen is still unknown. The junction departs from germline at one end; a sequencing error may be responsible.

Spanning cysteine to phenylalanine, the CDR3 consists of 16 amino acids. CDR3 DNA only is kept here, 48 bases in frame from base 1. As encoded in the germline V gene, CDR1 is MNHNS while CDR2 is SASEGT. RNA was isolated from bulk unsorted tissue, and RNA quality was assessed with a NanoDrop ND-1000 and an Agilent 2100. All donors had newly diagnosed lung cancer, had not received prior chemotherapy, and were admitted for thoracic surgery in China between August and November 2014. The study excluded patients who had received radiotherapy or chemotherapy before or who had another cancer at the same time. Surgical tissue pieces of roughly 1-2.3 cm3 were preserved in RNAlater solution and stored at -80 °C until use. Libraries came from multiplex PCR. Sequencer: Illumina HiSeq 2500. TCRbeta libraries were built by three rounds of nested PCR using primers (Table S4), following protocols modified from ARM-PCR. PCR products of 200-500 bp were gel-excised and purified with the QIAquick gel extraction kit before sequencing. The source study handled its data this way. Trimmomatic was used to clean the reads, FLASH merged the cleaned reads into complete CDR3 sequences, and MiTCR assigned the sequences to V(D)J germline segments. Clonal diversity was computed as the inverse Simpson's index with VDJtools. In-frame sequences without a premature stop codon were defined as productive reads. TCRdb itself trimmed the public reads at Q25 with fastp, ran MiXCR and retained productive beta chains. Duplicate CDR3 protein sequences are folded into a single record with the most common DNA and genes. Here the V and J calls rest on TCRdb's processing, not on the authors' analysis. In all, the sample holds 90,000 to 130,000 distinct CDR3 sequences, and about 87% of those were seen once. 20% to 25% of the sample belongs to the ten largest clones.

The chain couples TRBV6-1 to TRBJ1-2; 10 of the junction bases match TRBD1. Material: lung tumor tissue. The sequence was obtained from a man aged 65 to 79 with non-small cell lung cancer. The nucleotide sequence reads TGTGCCAGCACCCTAGACAGGGGGCGAATTAACTATGGCTACACATTC. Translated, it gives CASTLDRGRINYGYTF.